These 25 T cell receptor beta chains came from one sample sequenced in a study of untreated major depressive disorder. The protocol was immunoSEQ multiplex PCR, while the TCRdb copy is restricted to in-frame clones and leaves out a portion. The repertoire holds 20,000 or so clones, with more than 70% as singletons. Sequencing used CD4+ T cells from PBMCs. These receptors all stem from a woman under 40 in good health.

The genes are TRBV7-7 and TRBJ2-2; a weak D match, TRBD2 (6 bases). The CDR3 length is 15 residues. Germline CDR1 is SSHAT and CDR2 is FNYEAQ (reference sequence). V was clipped by 1 base and J by 5 bases, with 11 bases between them. CDR3 protein: CASSLDGAGTGELFF. In DNA form, the CDR3 reads TGTGCCAGCAGCTTAGATGGGGCGGGGACCGGGGAGCTGTTTTTT.

The rearrangement joins TRBV5-6 to TRBJ2-7; no clear D. The V end lost 0 bases, the J end lost 0 bases, and 16 bases lay between the germline ends. CDR3 length: 17 amino acids. Germline V gene sequence: CDR1 SGHDT, CDR2 YYEEEE. CDR3 region: CASSLVRRVKSSYEQYF. The DNA of the CDR3 is TGTGCCAGCAGCTTGGTAAGACGAGTGAAGAGCTCCTACGAGCAGTACTTC.

The chain couples TRBV2 to TRBJ2-2; 9 bases are a match to TRBD2. V lost 0 bases to trimming and J lost 4 bases; unmatched junction nucleotides: 6. The CDR3 covers 17 residues. Germline CDR1 reads SNHLY; CDR2 reads FYNNEI. The CDR3 sequence: CASSEALSGRGTGELFF. CDR3 in DNA: TGTGCCAGCAGTGAAGCGCTTAGCGGGAGAGGCACCGGGGAGCTGTTTTTT.

This clone appeared once. The rearrangement links TRBV6-1 to TRBJ1-2; no clear D. The CDR3 is 15 residues long. Per the germline V gene, CDR1 is MNHNS and CDR2 is SASEGT. V was cut by 4 bases and J by 2 bases, with 14 bases left in between. CDR3 region: CASSASVSPNYGYTF. Here the CDR3 DNA reads TGTGCCAGCAGTGCATCGGTATCGCCCAACTATGGCTACACCTTC.

The chain employs TRBV27 and TRBJ1-1, with TRBD1 matching 10 bases. Germline V gives CDR1 MNHEY, CDR2 SMNVEV (reference sequence). The CDR3 spans 14 residues. Unmatched junction bases numbered 14, after V lost 8 bases and J lost 11 bases. The CDR3 region has the DNA TGTGCCAGCGGGACAGGGGCTCCCGTTGTACGGGCTTTCTTT. Protein sequence: CASGTGAPVVRAFF.

The rearrangement links TRBV25-1 to TRBJ2-1; D is perhaps TRBD2 (6 bases). Deletions cut 6 bases from V and 0 bases from J, with 15 bases between. The CDR3 runs to 16 residues. CDR1 and CDR2 (germline): MGHDK, SYGVNS. CDR3 region: CASRGGQVFSYNEQFF. CDR3 nucleotide sequence: TGTGCCAGCAGGGGGGGTCAGGTATTCTCCTACAATGAGCAGTTCTTC.

This clone was seen just once. V usage is TRBV2 and J usage is TRBJ2-3, with TRBD2 identical over 12 bases. The germline gives CDR1 SNHLY, CDR2 FYNNEI. The CDR3 covers 17 residues. The ends lost 6 bases at V and 0 bases at J; junction bases unmatched: 7. CDR3 sequence: CASSAGTSGSSTDTQYF. CDR3 DNA sequence: TGTGCCAGCAGCGCCGGGACTAGCGGGTCTAGCACAGATACGCAGTATTTT.

This clone showed up just once. This chain joins TRBV28 and TRBJ1-4; D call uncertain. Germline CDR1 reads MDHEN; CDR2 reads SYDVKM. V was trimmed by 2 bases and J by 7 bases, leaving 11 bases between them. The CDR3 sequence is 14 residues long. In nucleotides, the CDR3 is TGTGCCAGCAGTTTAAGAGCAGTCAGTGAAAAACTGTTTTTT. Residues: CASSLRAVSEKLFF.

The chain joins TRBV29-1 to TRBJ2-3; D may correspond to TRBD1 or TRBD2 (5 bases each). The CDR3 spans 12 residues. V lost 7 bases and J 4 bases, leaving 12 bases between the germline ends. CDR1 and CDR2 (germline): SQVTM, ANQGSEA. For the CDR3, the DNA is TGCAGCGCCGGGACGGCAGCAGATACGCAGTATTTT. Protein sequence: CSAGTAADTQYF.

V and J are TRBV19 and TRBJ1-4; 8 positions agree with TRBD1. Germline values: CDR1 LNHDA, CDR2 SQIVND (reference sequence). The trim removed 3 bases at V and 8 bases at J, leaving 8 bases unmatched. This CDR3 comprises 15 residues. The CDR3 coding sequence is TGTGCCAGTAGTATTCAGGGGGCGAAAGTGGAAAAACTGTTTTTT. Protein: CASSIQGAKVEKLFF.

The chain recombines TRBV11-2 with TRBJ1-4; 9 bases map to TRBD1. Looked up from germline, CDR1 is SGHAT and CDR2 is FQNNGV. The CDR3 runs 15 residues. Trimming took 5 bases from V and 7 from J; bases not matched to a gene: 8. The CDR3 spells CASSLSTGGSEKLFF. The CDR3 DNA is TGTGCCAGCAGCCTCAGCACAGGGGGCAGTGAAAAACTGTTTTTT.

V usage is TRBV27 and J usage is TRBJ1-3, with unresolved D. The germline V gene has CDR1 MNHEY and CDR2 SMNVEV (reference sequence). The CDR3 sequence is 14 residues long. V lost 6 bases and J lost 10, with 19 bases in between. In DNA, the CDR3 is TGTGCCAGCAGCCCGGGAGGCCCCCGGGGTACCATATATTTT. Translation gives CASSPGGPRGTIYF.

The chain has TRBV7-8 and TRBJ2-5; D remains ambiguous. The CDR3 is 14 residues long. CDR1 and CDR2 (germline): SGHVS, FQNEAQ. The ends were cut back, 5 bases at V and 7 bases at J, with 17 bases in the middle. CDR3 sequence: CASSLRTALGTQYF. Here the CDR3 DNA reads TGTGCCAGCAGCCTAAGGACCGCCCTAGGGACCCAGTACTTC.

This sequence joins TRBV11-3 and TRBJ2-1, with 11 bases that match TRBD2. The CDR3 runs to 16 residues. Looked up from germline, CDR1 is SGHNT and CDR2 is YENEEA. The V and J ends lost 4 bases and 3 bases, in that order; junction bases with no gene match: 5. The CDR3 DNA reads TGTGCCAGCAGCTCTGGGACTAGCGGTTACTACAATGAGCAGTTCTTC. Protein sequence: CASSSGTSGYYNEQFF.

J is TRBJ1-2 and V is TRBV7-2; 8 bases map to TRBD1. Per the germline V gene, CDR1 is SGHTA and CDR2 is FQGNSA. The V gene end was trimmed by 1 base and the J gene end by 8 bases; junction bases not matched to a gene: 9. CDR3 length equals 15 residues. The CDR3 DNA reads as TGTGCCAGCAGCTTAGGGTCAGGACAGGGCTGGGGCTACACCTTC. This translates into CASSLGSGQGWGYTF.

The rearrangement links TRBV4-2 to TRBJ2-7, with D uncertain. Trimming pared 0 bases from V and 6 bases from J, leaving 15 bases between. Per the germline V gene, CDR1 is LGHNA and CDR2 is YNFKEQ. The length of the CDR3 is 15 residues. CDR3 in DNA: TGTGCCAGCAGCCAAGAGGCCTCCCCTACGCGCGAGCAGTACTTC. This encodes CASSQEASPTREQYF.

The V and J genes are TRBV4-1 and TRBJ2-2; the D gene could be TRBD1 or TRBD2 (5 bases each). Per germline, CDR1 MGHRA and CDR2 YSYEKL. Deletions cut 3 bases from V and 2 bases from J, with 16 bases between. CDR3 size: 17 residues. The CDR3 nucleotides are TGCGCCAGCAGCCAGCTCTCATCGGGGCAAAACACCGGGGAGCTGTTTTTT. This codes for CASSQLSSGQNTGELFF.

Written as DNA, the CDR3 is TGTGCCAGCAGTTCCAGCCGGGTTAGCTCCTACGAGCAGTACTTC. This encodes CASSSSRVSSYEQYF. The rearrangement uses TRBV6-1 and TRBJ2-7; D unclear. Trimming took off 5 bases at V and 0 bases at J, with 14 bases between the two ends. Germline loops: CDR1 MNHNS, CDR2 SASEGT. CDR3 length equals 15 residues.

This chain joins TRBV7-3 and TRBJ1-1; D call uncertain. Germline V CDR1 and CDR2: SGHTA, FQGTGA. CDR3 length: 14 amino acids. Deletions cut 5 bases from V and 1 base from J, with 11 bases between. The CDR3, as DNA: TGTGCCAGCAGCGCCAGGACGGGGAACACTGAAGCTTTCTTT. Translating it yields CASSARTGNTEAFF.

V gene TRBV18 combines with J gene TRBJ2-2; D is undetermined. The germline V and J ends were trimmed by 3 bases and 6 bases, with 8 bases remaining between them. The CDR3 length is 13 residues. Germline assignment: CDR1 KGHSH and CDR2 LQKENI. CDR3: CASSPWWAGELFF. DNA of the CDR3: TGTGCCAGCTCACCTTGGTGGGCCGGGGAGCTGTTTTTT.

The V and J genes are TRBV30 and TRBJ2-7; 9 bases align to TRBD2. CDR3 length: 15 residues. Trimming at V came to 4 bases and at J to 4 bases, leaving 11 bases not matched to a gene. Germline V gene sequence: CDR1 GTSNPN, CDR2 SVGIG (reference sequence). The CDR3 sequence: CAWTPRAGGRYEQYF. In DNA form, the CDR3 reads TGTGCCTGGACCCCTCGGGCGGGAGGGAGATACGAGCAGTACTTC.

This chain uses TRBV30 with TRBJ2-7; D ambiguous. This CDR3 region has 13 residues. Trimming took off 1 base at V and 0 bases at J, with 7 bases between the two ends. Germline V gives CDR1 GTSNPN, CDR2 SVGIG (reference sequence). CDR3 sequence reads: CAWSDWSSYEQYF. CDR3 bases: TGTGCCTGGAGTGACTGGAGCTCCTACGAGCAGTACTTC.

The V and J genes are TRBV30 and TRBJ2-5; 10 bases align to TRBD2. The ends lost 2 bases at V and 1 base at J; junction bases unmatched: 4. The germline CDR1 and CDR2 sequences are GTSNPN and SVGIG (reference sequence). The CDR3 totals 15 residues. The DNA of the CDR3 is TGTGCCTGGAGTCAGAGCGGGAGGGGCCAAGAGACCCAGTACTTC. It codes for CAWSQSGRGQETQYF.

The CDR3 loop reads CAWSVGWYEQYF. Here the CDR3 DNA reads TGTGCCTGGAGTGTGGGTTGGTACGAGCAGTACTTC. V is TRBV30 and J is TRBJ2-7; no clear D gene. CDR1 and CDR2 (germline): GTSNPN, SVGIG (reference sequence). CDR3 size: 12 residues. Trimming took off 0 bases at V and 4 bases at J, with 7 bases between the two ends.

The chain employs TRBV11-1 and TRBJ2-7; D unresolved. The CDR3 is 14 residues long. Germline V gives CDR1 SGHAT, CDR2 FQDESV (reference sequence). With 4 bases removed from V and 4 bases from J, the gap between germline ends came to 14 bases. The CDR3 sequence: CASSSRIVLYEQYF. DNA for the CDR3: TGTGCCAGCAGCTCCCGAATAGTACTTTACGAGCAGTACTTC.